This TCR beta chain was sequenced in a study of blood T cell repertoires in COVID-19. The V and J ends lost 4 bases and 1 base, in that order; junction bases with no gene match: 6. Germline-derived CDR1 and CDR2 are SNHLY and FYNNEI. The length of the CDR3 is 16 residues. This clone was detected many times. Authors' data handling: How many nucleated cells were present was estimated from reference gene primer amplification. Sequencing was performed with immunoSEQ multiplex PCR; in TCRdb, only in-frame clones are kept and a portion is missing. The D gene and trimming were derived from the DNA, and the V and J assignments and clone size from that table. Of tens of thousands of clones in the sample, almost 80% are singletons; the top ten hold roughly a third.

The V and J genes are TRBV2 and TRBJ1-4; 7 positions match TRBD1. The TCR originated in a woman aged 80 or older with acute or convalescent COVID-19. The sample consisted of peripheral blood. In DNA form, the CDR3 reads TGTGCCAGCAGTGGACAGGGATTAGTAACTAATGAAAAACTGTTTTTT. It translates to CASSGQGLVTNEKLFF.